This T cell receptor beta chain was sequenced in a study of blood T cell repertoires in COVID-19. For the study at large: The cDNA or gDNA used as material had been derived from T cells, B-cell-depleted T cells, or PBMCs.

The CDR3 contains 11 residues. Trimming pared 6 bases from V and 4 bases from J, leaving 7 bases between. CDR1 is MNHEY, CDR2 SVGAGI, per germline. Per the authors' pipeline: Using reference gene primer amplification, nucleated cell counts were estimated. Only in-frame clones appear in the TCRdb table, and some are missing; sequencing was by immunoSEQ multiplex PCR. V and J calls and clone size come straight from that table; D and trimming were deduced from the DNA. This sample has roughly 160,000 clones, with approximately 86% found just once. This TCR came from a man in his sixties with COVID-19, enrolled during active disease. This sequence joins TRBV6-5 and TRBJ2-7; D not resolved. Sequencing was performed on peripheral blood. CDR3 region: CASRNGYEQYF. CDR3 DNA sequence: TGTGCCAGCAGAAACGGGTACGAGCAGTACTTC.